Listed below are T cell receptor beta chains from one sample, sequenced in a study of blood T cell dynamics during melanoma immunotherapy. Repertoires were generated with immunoSEQ multiplex PCR, while TCRdb's copy carries only in-frame clones and drops some. The profile shows about 5,000 clones, 85% to 90% of them singletons. The sequencing used blood, collected from a patient treated with checkpoint blockade. These receptors all come from a human donor with melanoma. Both conserved end residues are part of each CDR3. The order of the fields is D gene, V gene, J gene, clone size, CDR3 DNA, CDR3 protein. A D gene is named only where the DNA matches it firmly. Size is omitted from some rows. Given values are once, few, many or a class for expanded clones.

D: TRBD2
V: TRBV28
J: TRBJ2-4
size: NA
DNA: TGTGCCAGCAGTTTATCGTGGCGGGAGACCAAAAACATTCAGTACTTC
CDR3: CASSLSWRETKNIQYF

D: NA
V: TRBV19
J: TRBJ2-1
size: NA
DNA: TGTGCCAGTAGTATAGGAGGGGTGGACTACAATGAGCAGTTCTTC
CDR3: CASSIGGVDYNEQFF

D: NA
V: TRBV5-1
J: TRBJ1-5
size: NA
DNA: TGCGCCAGCAGCTGGGGGACCGGGAATCAGCCCCAGCATTTT
CDR3: CASSWGTGNQPQHF

D: NA
V: TRBV6-1
J: TRBJ2-1
size: NA
DNA: TGTGCCAGCCGCTGGGAAAATGAGCAGTTCTTC
CDR3: CASRWENEQFF

D: TRBD2
V: TRBV7-8
J: TRBJ2-1
size: NA
DNA: TGTGCCAGCAGCTTAGCGCCGGGAGGGGGCTACAATGAGCAGTTCTTC
CDR3: CASSLAPGGGYNEQFF

D: TRBD2
V: TRBV4-1
J: TRBJ2-1
size: NA
DNA: TGCGCCAGCAGCCAATTTGATCTAGCGGGAGGTCTCAATGAGCAGTTCTTC
CDR3: CASSQFDLAGGLNEQFF

D: NA
V: TRBV5-8
J: TRBJ2-7
size: NA
DNA: TGTGCCAGCAGCTGGGGGCGGCGGACGGGTTCAGAGCAGTACTTC
CDR3: CASSWGRRTGSEQYF

D: NA
V: TRBV5-1
J: TRBJ1-2
size: once
DNA: TGCGCCAGCAGCGGCGGACCAGGGGTATACTATGGCTACACCTTC
CDR3: CASSGGPGVYYGYTF

D: TRBD1
V: TRBV28
J: TRBJ2-7
size: NA
DNA: TGTGCCAGCAGGGGGGGTGGACAGGGAGACTACGAGCAGTACTTC
CDR3: CASRGGGQGDYEQYF

D: NA
V: TRBV5-1
J: TRBJ2-4
size: NA
DNA: TGCGCCAGCAGCTTGGACGCGGGTTTAGTAGCCAAAAACATTCAGTACTTC
CDR3: CASSLDAGLVAKNIQYF

D: NA
V: TRBV15
J: TRBJ2-7
size: NA
DNA: TGTGCCACCAGCAGAGATAAAGGGGTCTTGTACGAGCAGTACTTC
CDR3: CATSRDKGVLYEQYF

D: TRBD2
V: TRBV11-3
J: TRBJ2-3
size: once
DNA: TGTGCCAGCAGCCAGGGACTAGCGGGAGGGCTCGATACGCAGTATTTT
CDR3: CASSQGLAGGLDTQYF

D: TRBD1
V: TRBV19
J: TRBJ2-7
size: NA
DNA: TGTGCCAGTAGCCTACGGGACAGGACCCCGAAGCAGTACTTC
CDR3: CASSLRDRTPKQYF

D: TRBD1
V: TRBV7-9
J: TRBJ1-2
size: NA
DNA: TGTGCCAGCAGCAGAAATACAGGGGATAATGGCTACACCTTC
CDR3: CASSRNTGDNGYTF

D: TRBD1
V: TRBV27
J: TRBJ1-1
size: NA
DNA: TGTGCCACCCGGACAGGGGGCACTGAAGCTTTCTTT
CDR3: CATRTGGTEAFF

D: TRBD2
V: TRBV7-3
J: TRBJ2-1
size: NA
DNA: TGTGCCAGCAGCCCCGGACTAGCGGTTCTGGGTGAGCAGTTCTTC
CDR3: CASSPGLAVLGEQFF

D: NA
V: TRBV6-6
J: TRBJ1-5
size: NA
DNA: TGTGCCAGCAGGTCACAGAGTCAGCCCCAGCATTTT
CDR3: CASRSQSQPQHF

D: TRBD1
V: TRBV2
J: TRBJ1-5
size: NA
DNA: TGTGCCAGCAGTGCCCAGGGGGTCTCTAGCAATCAGCCCCAGCATTTT
CDR3: CASSAQGVSSNQPQHF

D: NA
V: TRBV5-6
J: TRBJ2-3
size: NA
DNA: TGTGCCAGCAGCTTGGTCGGGGCGCAACATACAGATACGCAGTATTTT
CDR3: CASSLVGAQHTDTQYF

D: NA
V: TRBV19
J: TRBJ1-3
size: NA
DNA: TGTGCCAGTAGTGGTCAGGGCTCTGGAAACACCATATATTTT
CDR3: CASSGQGSGNTIYF

D: NA
V: TRBV7-3
J: TRBJ2-3
size: NA
DNA: TGTGCCAGCAGCTTTGCAGCCACAGATACGCAGTATTTT
CDR3: CASSFAATDTQYF

D: NA
V: TRBV19
J: TRBJ1-1
size: few
DNA: TGTGCCAGTAACCTCCGGGAGGGCGACGTCACTGAAGCTTTCTTT
CDR3: CASNLREGDVTEAFF

D: NA
V: TRBV28
J: TRBJ2-2
size: NA
DNA: TGTGCCAGCAGTTTAAATATGAACACCGGGGAGCTGTTTTTT
CDR3: CASSLNMNTGELFF

D: NA
V: TRBV11-3
J: TRBJ1-4
size: once
DNA: TGTGCCAGCAGCTCCTTCGGGACCCCCTTTGAAAAACTGTTTTTT
CDR3: CASSSFGTPFEKLFF

D: NA
V: TRBV28
J: TRBJ1-2
size: NA
DNA: TGTGCCAGCAGTTTAGGGCGAGCAGGGTCGGATGGCTACACCTTC
CDR3: CASSLGRAGSDGYTF

D: NA
V: TRBV2
J: TRBJ1-5
size: NA
DNA: TGTGCCAGCAGTGAGGGAGGACCGGTCGGTCAGCCCCAGCATTTT
CDR3: CASSEGGPVGQPQHF

D: TRBD1
V: TRBV2
J: TRBJ2-7
size: NA
DNA: TGTGCCAGCAGTGACGACAGGGGGGGGGCGGAAGAGCAGTACTTC
CDR3: CASSDDRGGAEEQYF

D: TRBD2
V: TRBV5-4
J: TRBJ2-5
size: NA
DNA: TGTGCCAGCAGCTCCCCCAGGGAGGGAGGGCCCTCTGAGACCCAGTACTTC
CDR3: CASSSPREGGPSETQYF

D: NA
V: TRBV9
J: TRBJ1-1
size: NA
DNA: TGTGCCAGCACTCCCGACGCCGGTATGAACACTGAAGCTTTCTTT
CDR3: CASTPDAGMNTEAFF

D: NA
V: TRBV11-2
J: TRBJ1-1
size: NA
DNA: TGTGCCAGCAGCTTAGAAAGGGGTCCGAACACTGAAGCTTTCTTT
CDR3: CASSLERGPNTEAFF

D: TRBD2
V: TRBV6-1
J: TRBJ2-7
size: NA
DNA: TGTGCCGCTCGGGAGGGCCGCGGCGAGCAGTACTTC
CDR3: CAAREGRGEQYF

D: NA
V: TRBV27
J: TRBJ1-4
size: NA
DNA: TGTGCCAGCAGTTTAGCTATTTACAAGGGGAATGTTACTAATGAAAAACTGTTTTTT
CDR3: CASSLAIYKGNVTNEKLFF

D: TRBD1
V: TRBV11-3
J: TRBJ1-1
size: NA
DNA: TGTGCCAGCAGGATGACAGGGGGCAGGGCTGAAGCTTTCTTT
CDR3: CASRMTGGRAEAFF

D: NA
V: TRBV6-6
J: TRBJ1-1
size: few
DNA: TGTGCCAGCAGCCACAATGGAGTCGCTGAAGCTTTCTTT
CDR3: CASSHNGVAEAFF

D: NA
V: TRBV7-2
J: TRBJ1-1
size: NA
DNA: TGTGCCAGCAGCTTAGCGGCGGCAAACACTGAAGCTTTCTTT
CDR3: CASSLAAANTEAFF

D: NA
V: TRBV7-9
J: TRBJ2-4
size: NA
DNA: TGTGCCAGCAGCCACGGACAAAACGGGAACATTCAGTACTTC
CDR3: CASSHGQNGNIQYF

D: TRBD2
V: TRBV7-2
J: TRBJ2-7
size: NA
DNA: TGTGCCAGCAGCAGCTGGACTAGCGGGTTCAAGGGGGAGCAGTACTTC
CDR3: CASSSWTSGFKGEQYF

D: NA
V: TRBV5-1
J: TRBJ2-5
size: once
DNA: TGCGCCAGCAGCTCGAGGGGCGAGTACTCAGAGACCCAGTACTTC
CDR3: CASSSRGEYSETQYF

D: NA
V: TRBV6-1
J: TRBJ2-7
size: NA
DNA: TGTGCCAGCACCCCAACAGGGTTAACCTACGAGCAGTACTTC
CDR3: CASTPTGLTYEQYF

D: TRBD1
V: TRBV10-3
J: TRBJ2-7
size: NA
DNA: TGTGCCATTCAAGGACAGGGAACCTACGAGCAGTACTTC
CDR3: CAIQGQGTYEQYF

D: NA
V: TRBV5-1
J: TRBJ1-2
size: NA
DNA: TGCGCCAGCAGCTCTCCTGGGTCTTTTTATGGCTACACCTTC
CDR3: CASSSPGSFYGYTF

D: TRBD1
V: TRBV5-6
J: TRBJ2-7
size: NA
DNA: TGTGCCAGCAGCTGGGGGCCCTCAGGGGGTTGGCTTGGCGAGCAGTACTTC
CDR3: CASSWGPSGGWLGEQYF

D: TRBD1
V: TRBV28
J: TRBJ1-5
size: NA
DNA: TGTGCCCAGGACAGGGTGTTAAGGCTTCAGCCCCAGCATTTT
CDR3: CAQDRVLRLQPQHF

D: TRBD2
V: TRBV5-4
J: TRBJ2-7
size: NA
DNA: TGTGCCAGCAGCCAGGGACTAGCGGGAGTAAAGTCCTACGAGCAGTACTTC
CDR3: CASSQGLAGVKSYEQYF

D: NA
V: TRBV28
J: TRBJ2-1
size: once
DNA: TGTGCCAGCAGTTTAAGCGGAGGGGTTAACTACAATGAGCAGTTCTTC
CDR3: CASSLSGGVNYNEQFF

D: TRBD2
V: TRBV9
J: TRBJ2-2
size: NA
DNA: TGTGCCAGCAGCGTAGTACCAGGACTAGCGGGAAGGACCGGGGAGCTGTTTTTT
CDR3: CASSVVPGLAGRTGELFF

D: NA
V: TRBV6-6
J: TRBJ2-2
size: NA
DNA: TGTGCCAGCAGTTACCCGACCCCCCAGGGGCTCGGGGAGCTGTTTTTT
CDR3: CASSYPTPQGLGELFF

D: NA
V: TRBV15
J: TRBJ1-5
size: few
DNA: TGTGCCACCAGCACGCGGTATTTGGTGAGCAATCAGCCCCAGCATTTT
CDR3: CATSTRYLVSNQPQHF

D: TRBD2
V: TRBV11-3
J: TRBJ2-5
size: NA
DNA: TGTGCCAGCAGCCGGACGGGGACTAGCGGGAGTTCAAGTCGTTGGGAGACCCAGTACTTC
CDR3: CASSRTGTSGSSSRWETQYF

D: NA
V: TRBV19
J: TRBJ1-5
size: NA
DNA: TGTGCCAGTAGTATAGTAGGTGTGGCACAGCCCCAGCATTTT
CDR3: CASSIVGVAQPQHF